The 6 T cell receptor beta chains in this list originate from one sample, sequenced in a study of blood T cell repertoires in COVID-19. The repertoire was sequenced with immunoSEQ multiplex PCR; TCRdb's copy has only in-frame clones and lacks some. The data show some 130,000 clones, 81% seen once. The material sequenced was peripheral blood. The origin of the receptors is a woman aged 60-75 years with active or convalescent COVID-19.

The table lists this clone with a few counts. The rearrangement uses TRBV4-1 and TRBJ2-2; the D is unclear. The length of the CDR3 is 16 residues. Trimming removed 0 bases at V and 0 bases at J, with 8 bases between. Germline V lookup: CDR1 MGHRA, CDR2 YSYEKL. In DNA, the CDR3 is TGCGCCAGCAGCCAAGATGCTGCGTCGAACACCGGGGAGCTGTTTTTT. This translates into CASSQDAASNTGELFF.

On this clone itself: This sample also contains other DNA sequences that code for the same CDR3. V gene TRBV6-2 or TRBV6-3 combines with J gene TRBJ2-7; no reliable D call. Germline values: CDR1 MNHEY, CDR2 SVGEGT. V lost 1 base and J 4 bases, leaving 2 bases between the germline ends. The CDR3 contains 11 residues. CDR3 bases: TGTGCCAGCAGTTACTTATACGAGCAGTACTTC. The encoded protein is CASSYLYEQYF.

J is TRBJ2-6 and V is TRBV9; 11 positions agree with TRBD1. There are 17 residues in the CDR3. Per germline, CDR1 SGDLS and CDR2 YYNGEE. Unmatched junction bases numbered 8, after V lost 5 bases and J lost 4 bases. Here the CDR3 reads CASREDRGREGANVLTF. The CDR3, as DNA: TGTGCCAGCAGGGAGGACAGGGGGCGAGAAGGGGCCAACGTCCTGACTTTC. Filled out from reference TRBV9 and TRBJ2-6, the complete variable domain reads DSGVTQTPKHLITATGQRVTLRCSPRSGDLSVYWYQQSLDQGLQFLIQYYNGEERAKGNILERFSAQQFPDLHSELNLSSLELGDSALYFCASREDRGREGANVLTFGAGSRLTVL.

The chain links TRBV30 to TRBJ1-1; 9 positions match TRBD1. V shed 5 bases and J 5 bases; nucleotides not matched to a gene: 12. The CDR3 consists of 15 residues. The germline gives CDR1 GTSNPN, CDR2 SVGIG (reference sequence). CDR3 in DNA: TGTGCCTGGGTACAGGGGGCGGCCTATGGGACTGAAGCTTTCTTT. Translating gives CAWVQGAAYGTEAFF.

The V gene is TRBV7-9, the J gene TRBJ2-7; D is perhaps TRBD2 (5 bases). Per germline, CDR1 SEHNR and CDR2 FQNEAQ (reference sequence). The ends were cut back, 1 base at V and 5 bases at J, with 18 bases in the middle. There are 16 residues in the CDR3. In DNA, the CDR3 is TGTGCCAGCAGCTTAGACATGGGTTCGGGGATCCACGAGCAGTACTTC. This translates into CASSLDMGSGIHEQYF.

The chain uses TRBV11-2 and TRBJ1-4, with TRBD1 as a possible D gene (6 bases). The V end lost 4 bases, the J end lost 3 bases, and 6 bases lay between the germline ends. The CDR3 contains 13 residues. The germline V gene has CDR1 SGHAT and CDR2 FQNNGV. As DNA, the CDR3 is TGTGCCAGCAGCTGGACAGCTAATGAAAAACTGTTTTTT. It is translated as CASSWTANEKLFF. Using reference TRBV11-2 and TRBJ1-4 for the parts outside the CDR3, the full variable domain is EAGVAQSPRYKIIEKRQSVAFWCNPISGHATLYWYQQILGQGPKLLIQFQNNGVVDDSQLPKDRFSAERLKGVDSTLKIQPAKLEDSAVYLCASSWTANEKLFFGSGTQLSVL.